This T cell receptor beta chain was identified during a study of cytomegalovirus exposure and HLA in healthy donors. Study-wide background: Genotyping showed roughly 77% of about 370 donors falling in the Caucasian-associated ancestry cluster. General study findings and limits: Earlier results showed most TCR beta V segments being productive about 90% or about 30% of the time. Beyond CMV serostatus, there was no information to go on about immune exposure.

The CDR3 extends over 18 amino acids. The V gene's germline CDR1 is SGHRS and CDR2 YFSETQ. This PCR relied on a set of 60 Vbeta primers and 13 Jbeta primers. Using immunoSEQ multiplex PCR, the repertoire was profiled, and TCRdb retains in-frame clones only, with some absent. The table shows about 130,000 clones, with about two thirds occurring only once. Of note for this clone: Its antigen is not known. The junction and the germline gene differ at one end; a read error may be behind it.

The sequencing sample was made of PBMCs. V is TRBV5-1 and J is TRBJ2-7, with 15 bases fitting TRBD2. The source of this sequence is a man younger than 45 in good health and CMV-seronegative. The CDR3 coding sequence is TGCGCCAGCAGCTTGGCCGGGACTAGCGGGGGGACCTCCCACGAGCAGTACTTC. Translating gives CASSLAGTSGGTSHEQYF.